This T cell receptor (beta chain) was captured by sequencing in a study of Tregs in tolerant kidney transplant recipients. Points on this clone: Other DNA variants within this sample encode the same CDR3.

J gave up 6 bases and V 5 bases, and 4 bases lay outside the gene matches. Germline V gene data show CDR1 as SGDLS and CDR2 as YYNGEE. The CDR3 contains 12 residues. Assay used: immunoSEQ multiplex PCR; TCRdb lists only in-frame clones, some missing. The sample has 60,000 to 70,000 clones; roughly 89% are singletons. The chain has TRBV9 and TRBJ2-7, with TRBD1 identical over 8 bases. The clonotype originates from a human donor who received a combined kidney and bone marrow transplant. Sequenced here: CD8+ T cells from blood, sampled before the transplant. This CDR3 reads CASSGTGGEQYF. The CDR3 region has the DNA TGTGCCAGCAGTGGAACAGGGGGCGAGCAGTACTTC.